The next 24 T cell receptor beta chains were all read from a single sample in a study of blood T cell repertoires in COVID-19. The repertoire was sequenced with immunoSEQ multiplex PCR; TCRdb's copy has only in-frame clones and lacks some. Of around 250,000 clones in the sample, 75% to 85% were seen once. The sequenced sample consisted of peripheral blood. The source of these receptors is a man between 50 and 59 years old with active or convalescent COVID-19.

The J gene is TRBJ2-3, the V gene TRBV28; 10 positions match TRBD1. Germline V CDR1 and CDR2: MDHEN, SYDVKM. The CDR3 consists of 16 residues. V trimming: 1 base; J trimming: 0 bases; junction bases outside the gene matches: 1. The CDR3 spells CASSLSGQGSTDTQYF. Written as DNA, the CDR3 is TGTGCCAGCAGTTTATCGGGACAGGGGAGCACAGATACGCAGTATTTT.

The chain couples TRBV28 to TRBJ2-5; 11 bases match TRBD2. The J segment lost 2 bases and the V segment lost 8 bases, leaving 7 bases of the junction unmatched. Looked up from germline, CDR1 is MDHEN and CDR2 is SYDVKM. CDR3 size: 15 residues. CDR3 sequence: CASGVAGGAQETQYF. Here the CDR3 DNA reads TGTGCCAGCGGGGTAGCGGGAGGGGCTCAAGAGACCCAGTACTTC.

The chain recombines TRBV4-1 with TRBJ2-7; a weak D match, TRBD2 (6 bases). Germline loops: CDR1 MGHRA, CDR2 YSYEKL. V lost 0 bases, J lost 0 bases, and 12 bases lay in between. The CDR3 consists of 16 residues. CDR3 loop: CASSQDGRSLSYEQYF. The CDR3 nucleotides read TGCGCCAGCAGCCAAGATGGGAGGTCTCTCTCCTACGAGCAGTACTTC.

The V and J genes are TRBV30 and TRBJ1-3, with D possibly matching TRBD1 (6 bases). V gave up 3 bases and J gave up 0 bases, with 9 bases separating them. The CDR3 spans 14 residues. The V gene's germline CDR1 is GTSNPN and CDR2 SVGIG (reference sequence). The CDR3 reads CAWRDSSSGNTIYF. The CDR3 bases are TGTGCCTGGAGGGACAGCTCCTCTGGAAACACCATATATTTT.

The chain links TRBV5-6 to TRBJ1-5, with a possible D match to TRBD1 (6 bases). CDR3 length: 15 residues. The germline CDR1 and CDR2 sequences are SGHDT and YYEEEE. Between the trimmed V and J ends, which lost 4 bases and 6 bases, there was a span of 17 bases. The CDR3 loop reads CASSRGRGFVQPQHF. CDR3 sequence (DNA): TGTGCCAGCAGCCGGGGCAGGGGCTTTGTTCAGCCCCAGCATTTT. Full variable domain (outside the CDR3, taken from reference TRBV5-6 and TRBJ1-5): DAGVTQSPTHLIKTRGQQVTLRCSPKSGHDTVSWYQQALGQGPQFIFQYYEEEERQRGNFPDRFSGHQFPNYSSELNVNALLLGDSALYLCASSRGRGFVQPQHFGDGTRLSIL.

V and J are TRBV6-6 and TRBJ1-5, with 7 bases fitting TRBD1. V trimming: 5 bases; J trimming: 0 bases; junction bases outside the gene matches: 16. CDR1 and CDR2 from the germline V gene are MNHNY and SVGAGI (reference sequence). The CDR3 is made up of 19 amino acids. The CDR3 sequence: CASSPLGRGWADSNQPQHF. CDR3 DNA sequence: TGTGCCAGCAGTCCATTGGGCAGGGGGTGGGCCGATAGCAATCAGCCCCAGCATTTT.

In this sample, this clone turned up once. The CDR3 nucleotides read TGCGCCAGCAGCCAAGATGTTTTAGGACTAGCGGGAGACCAAGAGACCCAGTACTTC. The encoded protein is CASSQDVLGLAGDQETQYF. The V call is TRBV4-1, the J call TRBJ2-5, with 13 nucleotides matching TRBD2. After removal of 0 bases from V and 0 bases from J, the junction contained 7 bases not matched to a gene. The CDR3 is 19 amino acids. Per the germline V gene, CDR1 is MGHRA and CDR2 is YSYEKL.

This sequence joins TRBV27 and TRBJ1-5; D gene uncertain. V lost 6 bases and J lost 6, with 12 bases in between. The CDR3 sequence is 13 residues long. Per the germline V gene, CDR1 is MNHEY and CDR2 is SMNVEV (reference sequence). As DNA, the CDR3 is TGTGCCAGCAGCGTAGGCGCTAGTCAGCCCCAGCATTTT. This gives the protein CASSVGASQPQHF.

This chain links TRBV4-2 with TRBJ2-2; TRBD2 aligns across 7 bases. Germline CDR1 and CDR2: LGHNA and YNFKEQ. There are 20 residues in the CDR3. V shed 1 base and J 6 bases; nucleotides not matched to a gene: 20. DNA of the CDR3: TGTGCCAGCAGCCAAGTTTTGGGTGACTTCGGGCGGGAGTCATCCGGGGAGCTGTTTTTT. It is translated as CASSQVLGDFGRESSGELFF.

The V gene is TRBV12-2, the J gene TRBJ2-1; the table's D call, TRBD2, was not checked against the DNA. TRBV12-2 counts as a pseudogene. The CDR3 is made up of 15 amino acids. CDR3 bases: TGTGCAAGTCGCTTAGGACTAGTAGGCTACAATGAGCAGTTCTTC. This encodes CASRLGLVGYNEQFF.

The DNA of the CDR3 is TGTGCCAGCAGTTACGGGGGGTATGGCTACACCTTC. Its protein is CASSYGGYGYTF. This chain links TRBV6-5 with TRBJ1-2; D perhaps matches TRBD1 (5 bases). V was trimmed by 2 bases and J by 5 bases, leaving 6 bases between them. Per the germline V gene, CDR1 is MNHEY and CDR2 is SVGAGI. The CDR3 consists of 12 residues.

The J gene is TRBJ1-1, the V gene TRBV18; D gene uncertain. This CDR3 has 13 residues. V gave up 3 bases and J gave up 10 bases, with 15 bases separating them. Germline CDR1 and CDR2: KGHSH and LQKENI. In nucleotides, the CDR3 is TGTGCCAGCTCACCGCCGGGAACGGTGGGAGCTTTCTTT. Amino acid sequence: CASSPPGTVGAFF. The complete variable domain, with remaining parts taken from reference TRBV18 and TRBJ1-1, reads NAGVMQNPRHLVRRRGQEARLRCSPMKGHSHVYWYRQLPEEGLKFMVYLQKENIIDESGMPKERFSAEFPKEGPSILRIQQVVRGDSAAYFCASSPPGTVGAFFGQGTRLTVV.

J is TRBJ2-2 and V is TRBV12-5, with TRBD2 identical over 11 bases. J was trimmed by 5 bases and V by 3 bases; bases with no gene match: 8. CDR3 length equals 17 residues. The V gene's germline CDR1 is LGHNT and CDR2 FRNRAP. CDR3 region: CASGFTTSGTRTGELFF. The CDR3 coding sequence is TGTGCTAGTGGTTTCACGACTAGCGGGACAAGGACCGGGGAGCTGTTTTTT.

This clone was observed a handful of times. This rearrangement joins TRBV29-1 to TRBJ1-4; the match to TRBD1 covers 9 bases. The junction had 3 bases not matched to a gene; V was cut back by 5 bases and J by 8 bases. The CDR3 is made up of 12 amino acids. Germline assignment: CDR1 SQVTM and CDR2 ANQGSEA. The CDR3 here is CSVIGQGEKLFF. Here the CDR3 DNA reads TGCAGCGTTATAGGACAGGGGGAAAAACTGTTTTTT.

The chain recombines TRBV30 with TRBJ1-6; maybe TRBD1 (5 bases). The CDR3 contains 14 residues. Germline V gene lookup returns CDR1 GTSNPN and CDR2 SVGIG (reference sequence). The ends were cut back, 0 bases at V and 8 bases at J, with 11 bases in the middle. The CDR3 DNA sequence: TGTGCCTGGAGTGTAGGCGGGGGGGATTCACCCCTCCACTTT. It is translated as CAWSVGGGDSPLHF. The full variable domain, completed using reference TRBV30 and TRBJ1-6, is SQTIHQWPATLVQPVGSPLSLECTVEGTSNPNLYWYRQAAGRGLQLLFYSVGIGQISSEVPQNLSASRPQDRQFILSSKKLLLSDSGFYLCAWSVGGGDSPLHFGNGTRLTVT.

The V call is TRBV6-5, the J call TRBJ1-1; TRBD1 is a possible D gene (5 bases). Germline CDR1 and CDR2: MNHEY and SVGAGI. Deletions cut 6 bases from V and 4 bases from J, with 15 bases between. CDR3 length: 14 residues. The DNA for the CDR3 is TGTGCCAGCAGCCGGGACTTGACTCGCACTGAAGCTTTCTTT. It translates to CASSRDLTRTEAFF.

The rearrangement uses TRBV25-1 and TRBJ2-1, with a possible D match to TRBD2 (5 bases). V lost 8 bases, J lost 8 bases, and 16 bases lay in between. This CDR3 is built from 13 residues. Germline V gene data show CDR1 as MGHDK and CDR2 as SYGVNS. DNA for the CDR3: TGTGCCAGCGGAACTACTAGACTCTATGAGCAGTTCTTC. It codes for CASGTTRLYEQFF.

The chain carries TRBV7-9 and TRBJ2-3, with 10 positions matching TRBD2. The length of the CDR3 is 16 residues. The V gene's germline CDR1 is SEHNR and CDR2 FQNEAQ (reference sequence). The V gene end was trimmed by 5 bases and the J gene end by 6 bases; junction bases not matched to a gene: 11. The CDR3 coding sequence is TGTGCCAGCAGCATAAGGAGCGGGAGGGTTGCGGATACGCAGTATTTT. It translates to CASSIRSGRVADTQYF.

J is TRBJ2-6 and V is TRBV18; the D is unclear. Trimming stripped 3 bases from V and 1 base from J, with 10 bases between. The germline gives CDR1 KGHSH, CDR2 LQKENI. CDR3 length: 16 amino acids. The CDR3 DNA follows: TGTGCCAGCTCACCCTACCCTGTGTCTGGGGCCAACGTCCTGACTTTC. Translated: CASSPYPVSGANVLTF.

V gene TRBV27 combines with J gene TRBJ2-5, with 13 bases that match TRBD2. The CDR3 loop spans 15 amino acids. V was pared by 5 bases and J by 2 bases, with 2 bases of the junction left unmatched. In germline, CDR1 is MNHEY, CDR2 SMNVEV (reference sequence). The CDR3 region is CASSILAGGQETQYF. The CDR3 nucleotides read TGTGCCAGCAGTATACTAGCGGGAGGGCAAGAGACCCAGTACTTC.

The V call is TRBV7-3, the J call TRBJ2-5; TRBD1 aligns across 7 bases. Germline lookup yields CDR1 SGHTA and CDR2 FQGTGA. The CDR3 has 15 residues. After removal of 1 base from V and 3 bases from J, the junction contained 5 bases not matched to a gene. CDR3 bases: TGTGCCAGCAGCTTAAGAGGACAGGAGGAAGAGACCCAGTACTTC. It translates to CASSLRGQEEETQYF.

The V call is TRBV3-1 (or the pseudogene TRBV3-2), the J call TRBJ1-1, with D maybe TRBD1 (5 bases). Germline CDR1 and CDR2: LGHDT and YNNKEL (reference sequence). The CDR3 runs 12 residues. Trimming removed 2 bases at V and 5 bases at J, with 6 bases between. For the CDR3, the DNA is TGTGCCAGCAGCCAAACAGGAACTGAAGCTTTCTTT. It codes for CASSQTGTEAFF.

The rearrangement uses TRBV7-9 and TRBJ1-2; D is unresolved. The CDR3 runs 14 residues. Germline CDR1 reads SEHNR; CDR2 reads FQNEAQ (reference sequence). The V end was cut by 10 bases, the J end by 7 bases, with 22 bases between. The CDR3 nucleotides read TGTGCCAATTCGCCCGTCGTTCCCCGGGGTGGCTACACCTTC. Translating gives CANSPVVPRGGYTF.

The chain has TRBV5-1 and TRBJ2-3, with 11 bases aligning to TRBD2. V lost 5 bases, J lost 1 base, and 3 bases stayed unmatched. The length of the CDR3 is 15 residues. Germline assignment: CDR1 SGHRS and CDR2 YFSETQ. CDR3 bases: TGCGCCAGCAGAGGGACTAGCGGTGGCACAGATACGCAGTATTTT. It encodes CASRGTSGGTDTQYF.